Listed below are T cell receptor beta chains from one sample, sequenced in a study of monozygotic twins with inflammatory bowel disease. No DNA is given; TCRdb re-called the 5' RACE reads and lists each CDR3 protein once. The listing contains under 200,000 distinct CDR3 sequences. The specimen was blood. The receptor set was obtained from a human donor with ulcerative colitis or Crohn's disease, or a healthy co-twin of an affected twin (not recorded which). CDR3s include the opening cysteine and the closing phenylalanine or tryptophan.

j_gene | v_gene | CDR3aa
TRBJ2-3 | TRBV7-9 | CASSFESRGAYF
TRBJ2-1 | TRBV6-2/TRBV6-3 | CASSPGSYNEQFF
TRBJ2-7 | TRBV10-3 | CAISAGEERSYEQYF
TRBJ2-7 | TRBV12-3/TRBV12-4 | CASSSGRSYEQYF
TRBJ2-1 | TRBV6-5 | CASSYLIRRAGVRNEQFF
TRBJ1-1 | TRBV7-9 | CASSRGDTEAFF
TRBJ2-1 | TRBV18 | CASSPRGLAGNNEQFF
TRBJ2-5 | TRBV6-5 | CASSYDRMRETQYF
TRBJ2-5 | TRBV3-1 | CASSQGLLGGGETQYF
TRBJ1-1 | TRBV5-6 | CASSPQQGAEAFF
TRBJ1-4 | TRBV20-1 | CSARDPINEKLFF
TRBJ2-7 | TRBV20-1 | CSAIGIAGFSYEQYF
TRBJ2-3 | TRBV20-1 | CSASGLGGLSTDTQYF
TRBJ1-1 | TRBV4-3 | CASSHTGRATEAFF
TRBJ2-4 | TRBV20-1 | CSARDGGRAKNIQYF
TRBJ2-3 | TRBV7-2 | CASSPGLGPDTQYF
TRBJ2-7 | TRBV3-1 | CASSQLGDGNPYEQYF
TRBJ2-5 | TRBV27 | CASSLWGSQETQYF
TRBJ2-2 | TRBV12-3/TRBV12-4 | CASSPPFGAGPYTPTGELFF
TRBJ2-4 | TRBV5-4 | CASSFSGGPRAKNIQYF
TRBJ2-1 | TRBV24-1 | CATSDLGGRAYNEQFF
TRBJ2-2 | TRBV29-1 | CSGLRECYTGELFF
TRBJ2-7 | TRBV11-2 | CASSSYYEQYF
TRBJ1-1 | TRBV10-3 | CATLLWGDMNTEAFF
TRBJ2-1 | TRBV25-1 | CASSDPRQGDNEQFF
TRBJ1-6 | TRBV10-3 | CAISEGSPLHF
TRBJ1-2 | TRBV5-1 | CASSLQGMSDGYTF
TRBJ1-5 | TRBV27 | CASSSRDNSNQPQHF
TRBJ2-1 | TRBV9 | CASRVEKAGDKFF
TRBJ2-1 | TRBV5-4 | CASSFLQGAGIEQFF
TRBJ2-7 | TRBV7-9 | CASSSRGGPGFSYEQYF
TRBJ2-5 | TRBV7-9 | CASIRAGVGWETQYF
TRBJ1-5 | TRBV11-2 | CASSLDRPGGGVQPQHF
TRBJ2-4 | TRBV2 | CASSGQGDDKNIQYF
TRBJ1-1 | TRBV10-1 | CASRTNTWDTEAFF
TRBJ2-1 | TRBV5-6 | CASSRSGTIINEQFF
TRBJ1-6 | TRBV12-3/TRBV12-4 | CASSLERGYSPLHF
TRBJ2-3 | TRBV10-3 | CAISGNGRSDTQYF
TRBJ2-7 | TRBV6-2/TRBV6-3 | CASSLYGRQTYEQYF
TRBJ2-6 | TRBV5-1 | CASSFGGTGANVLTF
TRBJ1-5 | TRBV16 | CASSRGTGAFDQPQHF
TRBJ2-4 | TRBV7-2 | CASSARWGKNIQYF